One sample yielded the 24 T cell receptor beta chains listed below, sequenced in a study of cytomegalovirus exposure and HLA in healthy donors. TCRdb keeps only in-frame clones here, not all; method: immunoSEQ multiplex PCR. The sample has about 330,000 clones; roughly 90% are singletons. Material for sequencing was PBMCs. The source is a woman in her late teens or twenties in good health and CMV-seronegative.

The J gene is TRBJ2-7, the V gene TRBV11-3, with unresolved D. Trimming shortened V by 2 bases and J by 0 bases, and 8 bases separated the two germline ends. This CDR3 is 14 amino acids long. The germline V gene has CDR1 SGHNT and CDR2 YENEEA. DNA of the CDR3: TGTGCCAGCAGCTTATCCGGTAGCTCCTACGAGCAGTACTTC. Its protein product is CASSLSGSSYEQYF.

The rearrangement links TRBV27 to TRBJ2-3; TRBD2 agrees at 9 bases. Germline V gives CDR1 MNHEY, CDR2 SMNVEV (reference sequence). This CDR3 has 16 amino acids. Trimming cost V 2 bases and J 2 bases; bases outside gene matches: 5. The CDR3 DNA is TGTGCCAGCAGTTTAGGGGTAGCGGGGGCCACAGATACGCAGTATTTT. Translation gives CASSLGVAGATDTQYF.

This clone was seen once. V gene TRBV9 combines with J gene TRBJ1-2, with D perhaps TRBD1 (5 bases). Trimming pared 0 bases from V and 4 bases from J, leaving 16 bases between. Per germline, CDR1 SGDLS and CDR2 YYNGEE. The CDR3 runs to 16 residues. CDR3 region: CASSVGSAGPLYGYTF. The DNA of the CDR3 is TGTGCCAGCAGCGTAGGTTCCGCGGGACCCCTCTATGGCTACACCTTC.

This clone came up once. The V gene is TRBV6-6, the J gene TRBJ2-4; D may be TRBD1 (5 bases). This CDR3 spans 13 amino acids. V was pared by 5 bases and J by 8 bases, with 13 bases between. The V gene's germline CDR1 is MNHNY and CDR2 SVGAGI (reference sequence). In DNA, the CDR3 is TGTGCCAGCAGTGCGCAGGGCGGAGACATTCAGTACTTC. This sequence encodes CASSAQGGDIQYF.

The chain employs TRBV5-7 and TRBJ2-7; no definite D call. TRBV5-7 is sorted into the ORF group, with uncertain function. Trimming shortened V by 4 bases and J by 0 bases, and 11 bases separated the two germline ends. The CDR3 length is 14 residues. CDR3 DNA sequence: TGTGCCAGCAGCAACAGCACTCTCTCCTACGAGCAGTACTTC. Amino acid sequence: CASSNSTLSYEQYF.

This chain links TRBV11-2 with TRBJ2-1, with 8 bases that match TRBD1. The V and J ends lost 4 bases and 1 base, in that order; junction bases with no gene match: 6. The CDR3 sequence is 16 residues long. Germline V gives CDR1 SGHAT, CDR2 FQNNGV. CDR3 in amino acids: CASSSLRTGSYNEQFF. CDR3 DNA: TGTGCCAGCAGCTCCTTACGGACAGGGTCCTACAATGAGCAGTTCTTC. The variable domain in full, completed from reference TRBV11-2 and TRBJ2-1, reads EAGVAQSPRYKIIEKRQSVAFWCNPISGHATLYWYQQILGQGPKLLIQFQNNGVVDDSQLPKDRFSAERLKGVDSTLKIQPAKLEDSAVYLCASSSLRTGSYNEQFFGPGTRLTVL.

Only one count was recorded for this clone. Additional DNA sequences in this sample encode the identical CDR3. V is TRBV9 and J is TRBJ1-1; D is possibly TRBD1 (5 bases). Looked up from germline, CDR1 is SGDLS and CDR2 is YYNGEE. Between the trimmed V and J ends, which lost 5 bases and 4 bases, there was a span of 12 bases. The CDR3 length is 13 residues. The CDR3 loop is CASSLGGGTEAFF. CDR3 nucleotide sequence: TGTGCCAGCAGTCTCGGGGGGGGCACTGAAGCTTTCTTT.

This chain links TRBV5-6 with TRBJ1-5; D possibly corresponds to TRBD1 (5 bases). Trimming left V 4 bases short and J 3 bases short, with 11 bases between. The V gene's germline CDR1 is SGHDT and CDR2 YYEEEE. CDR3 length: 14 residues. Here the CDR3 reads CASSSGANNQPQHF. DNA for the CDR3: TGTGCCAGCAGCAGCGGGGCGAACAATCAGCCCCAGCATTTT.

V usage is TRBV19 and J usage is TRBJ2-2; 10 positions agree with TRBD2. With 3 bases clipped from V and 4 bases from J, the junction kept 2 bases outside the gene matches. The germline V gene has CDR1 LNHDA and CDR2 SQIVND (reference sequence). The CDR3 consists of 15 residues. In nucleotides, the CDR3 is TGTGCCAGTAGTATCCCTAGCGGGAGCACCGGGGAGCTGTTTTTT. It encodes CASSIPSGSTGELFF.

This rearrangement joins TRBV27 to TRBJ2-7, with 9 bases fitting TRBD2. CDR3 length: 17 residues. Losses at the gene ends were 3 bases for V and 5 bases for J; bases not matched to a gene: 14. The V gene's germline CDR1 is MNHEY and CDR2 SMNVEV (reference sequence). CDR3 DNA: TGTGCCAGCAGTTTTTTGAATCCGGGGCGGGAGGGGCACGAGCAGTACTTC. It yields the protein CASSFLNPGREGHEQYF.

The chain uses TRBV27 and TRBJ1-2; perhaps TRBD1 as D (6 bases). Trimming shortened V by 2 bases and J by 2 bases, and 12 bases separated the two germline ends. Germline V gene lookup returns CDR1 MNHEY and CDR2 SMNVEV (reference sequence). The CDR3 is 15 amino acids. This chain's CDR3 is CASSLGGHPNYGYTF. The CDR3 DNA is TGTGCCAGCAGTTTAGGGGGACACCCCAACTATGGCTACACCTTC.

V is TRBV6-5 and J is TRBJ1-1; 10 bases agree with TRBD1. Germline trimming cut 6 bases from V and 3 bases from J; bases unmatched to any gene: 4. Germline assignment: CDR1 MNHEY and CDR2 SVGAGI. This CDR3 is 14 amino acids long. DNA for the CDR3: TGTGCCAGCAGCCCCGACAGGGGGCACACTGAAGCTTTCTTT. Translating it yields CASSPDRGHTEAFF.

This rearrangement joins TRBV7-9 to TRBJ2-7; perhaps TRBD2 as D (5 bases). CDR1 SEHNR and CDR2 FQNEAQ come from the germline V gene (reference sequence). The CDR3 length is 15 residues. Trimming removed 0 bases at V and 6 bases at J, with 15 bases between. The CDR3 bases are TGTGCCAGCAGCTTAGCGGTTGGAGGCCTCACCGAGCAGTACTTC. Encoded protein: CASSLAVGGLTEQYF.

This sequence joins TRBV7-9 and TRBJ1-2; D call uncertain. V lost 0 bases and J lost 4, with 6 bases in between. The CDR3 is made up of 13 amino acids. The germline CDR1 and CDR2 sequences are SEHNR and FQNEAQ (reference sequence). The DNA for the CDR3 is TGTGCCAGCAGCTTAGCGCAGGTCTATGGCTACACCTTC. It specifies CASSLAQVYGYTF.

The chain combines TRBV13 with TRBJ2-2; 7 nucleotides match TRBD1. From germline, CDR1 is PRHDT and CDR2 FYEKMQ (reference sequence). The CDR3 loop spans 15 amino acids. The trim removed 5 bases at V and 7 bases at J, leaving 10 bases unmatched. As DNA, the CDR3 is TGTGCCAGCAGCCGGGGACAGATCGGGCACGGGGAGCTGTTTTTT. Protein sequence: CASSRGQIGHGELFF.

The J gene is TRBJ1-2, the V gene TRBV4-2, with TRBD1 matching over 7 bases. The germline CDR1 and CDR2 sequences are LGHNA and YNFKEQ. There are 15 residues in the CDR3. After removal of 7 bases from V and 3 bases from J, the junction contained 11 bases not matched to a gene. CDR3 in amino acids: CASNTEGALDYGYTF. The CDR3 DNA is TGTGCCAGCAATACGGAGGGGGCACTCGACTATGGCTACACCTTC.

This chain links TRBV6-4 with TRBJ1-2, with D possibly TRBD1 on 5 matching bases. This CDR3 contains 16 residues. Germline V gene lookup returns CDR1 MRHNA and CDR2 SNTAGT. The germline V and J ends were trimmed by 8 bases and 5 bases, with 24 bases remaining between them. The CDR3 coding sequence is TGTGCCAGCCCAGGATATAGGGACTTCCCGAGGTATGGCTACACCTTC. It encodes CASPGYRDFPRYGYTF.

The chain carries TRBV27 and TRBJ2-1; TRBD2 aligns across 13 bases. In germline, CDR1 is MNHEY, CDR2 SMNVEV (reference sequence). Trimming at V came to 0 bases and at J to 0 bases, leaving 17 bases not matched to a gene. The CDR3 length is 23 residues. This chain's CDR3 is CASSLSPLAGGPNAPSSYNEQFF. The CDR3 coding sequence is TGTGCCAGCAGTTTATCCCCACTAGCGGGAGGGCCCAATGCCCCAAGCTCCTACAATGAGCAGTTCTTC.

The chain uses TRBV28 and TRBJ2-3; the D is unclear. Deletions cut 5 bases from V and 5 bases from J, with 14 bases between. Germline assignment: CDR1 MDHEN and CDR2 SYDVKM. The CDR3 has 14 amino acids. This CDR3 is CASSPPRRGDTQYF. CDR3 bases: TGTGCCAGCAGTCCCCCCCGAAGAGGAGATACGCAGTATTTT.

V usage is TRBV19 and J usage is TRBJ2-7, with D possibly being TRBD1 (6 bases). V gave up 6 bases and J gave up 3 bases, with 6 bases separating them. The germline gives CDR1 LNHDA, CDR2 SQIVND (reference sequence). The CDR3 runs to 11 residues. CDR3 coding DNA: TGTGCCAGTAGACAGGGCTACGAGCAGTACTTC. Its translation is CASRQGYEQYF.

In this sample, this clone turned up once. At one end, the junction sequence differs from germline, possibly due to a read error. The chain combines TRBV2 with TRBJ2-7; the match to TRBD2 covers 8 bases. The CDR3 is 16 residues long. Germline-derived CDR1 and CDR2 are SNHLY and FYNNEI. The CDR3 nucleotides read TGTGCCAGCAGGGAAGGGGGAAGAGCGGGGGCCTACGAGCAGTACTTC. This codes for CASREGGRAGAYEQYF.

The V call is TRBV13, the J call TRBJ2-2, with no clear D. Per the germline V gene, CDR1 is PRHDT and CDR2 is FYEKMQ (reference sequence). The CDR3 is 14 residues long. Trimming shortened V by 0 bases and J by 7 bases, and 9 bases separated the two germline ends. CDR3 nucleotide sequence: TGTGCCAGCAGCTTAGGCCACACGGGCGGGGAGCTGTTTTTT. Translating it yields CASSLGHTGGELFF.

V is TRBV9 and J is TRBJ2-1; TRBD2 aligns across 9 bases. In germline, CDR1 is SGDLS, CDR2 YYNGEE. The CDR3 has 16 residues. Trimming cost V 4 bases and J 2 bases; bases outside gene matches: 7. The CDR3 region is CASSSRGRAAYNEQFF. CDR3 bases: TGTGCCAGCAGCTCTCGCGGGAGGGCCGCCTACAATGAGCAGTTCTTC.

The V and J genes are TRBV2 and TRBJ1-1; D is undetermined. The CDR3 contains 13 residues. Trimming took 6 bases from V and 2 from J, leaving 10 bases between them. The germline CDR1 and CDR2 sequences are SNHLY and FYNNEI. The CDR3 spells CASRPDLNTEAFF. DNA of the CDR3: TGTGCCAGCAGACCGGACTTAAACACTGAAGCTTTCTTT.